A single T cell receptor (beta chain) is shown here with its context. The germline V and J ends were trimmed by 5 bases and 3 bases, with 6 bases remaining between them. Looked up from germline, CDR1 is SGHNT and CDR2 is YYREEE (reference sequence). The CDR3 spans 12 residues. These data belong to a study of control samples from healthy donors and cancer patients. The repertoire was sequenced with immunoSEQ multiplex PCR; TCRdb's copy has only in-frame clones and lacks some. The sample has approximately 120,000 clones; roughly nine tenths are singletons. The receptor was derived from a human donor in good health. The donor label of this sample is uncertain. The sample comprised blood. V usage is TRBV5-4 and J usage is TRBJ1-3; D is ambiguous. The CDR3 DNA reads TGTGCCAGCAGTCCTGGTGGAAACACCATATATTTT. Its translation is CASSPGGNTIYF. Complete variable domain (other parts from reference TRBV5-4 and TRBJ1-3): ETGVTQSPTHLIKTRGQQVTLRCSSQSGHNTVSWYQQALGQGPQFIFQYYREEENGRGNFPPRFSGLQFPNYSSELNVNALELDDSALYLCASSPGGNTIYFGEGSWLTVV.